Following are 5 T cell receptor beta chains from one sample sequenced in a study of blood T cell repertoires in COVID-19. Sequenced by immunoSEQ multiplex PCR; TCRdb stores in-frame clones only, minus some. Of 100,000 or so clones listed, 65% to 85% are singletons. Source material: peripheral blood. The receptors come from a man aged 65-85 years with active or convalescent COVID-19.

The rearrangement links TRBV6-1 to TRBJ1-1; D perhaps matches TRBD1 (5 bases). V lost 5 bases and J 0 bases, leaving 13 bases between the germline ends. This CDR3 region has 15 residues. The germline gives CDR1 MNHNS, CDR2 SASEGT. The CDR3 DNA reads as TGTGCCAGCAGTCAATTGGGGCCCATGAACACTGAAGCTTTCTTT. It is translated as CASSQLGPMNTEAFF.

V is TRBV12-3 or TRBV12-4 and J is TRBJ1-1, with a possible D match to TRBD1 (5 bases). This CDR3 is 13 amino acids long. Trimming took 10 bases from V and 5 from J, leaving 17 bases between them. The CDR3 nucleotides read TGTGCCACCATATGGGGGGTCGGGACTGAAGCTTTCTTT. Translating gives CATIWGVGTEAFF.

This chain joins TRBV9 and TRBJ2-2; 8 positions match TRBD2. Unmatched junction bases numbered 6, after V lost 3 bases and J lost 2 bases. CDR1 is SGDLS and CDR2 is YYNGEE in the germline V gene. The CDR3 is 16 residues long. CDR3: CASSAYGGANTGELFF. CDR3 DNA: TGTGCCAGCAGCGCCTACGGGGGGGCTAACACCGGGGAGCTGTTTTTT.

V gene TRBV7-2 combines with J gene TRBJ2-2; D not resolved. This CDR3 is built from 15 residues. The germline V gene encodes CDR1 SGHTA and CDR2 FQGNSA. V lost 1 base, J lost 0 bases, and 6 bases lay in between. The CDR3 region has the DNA TGTGCCAGCAGCTTAGTAGCATCGAACACCGGGGAGCTGTTTTTT. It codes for CASSLVASNTGELFF.

CDR3 coding DNA: TGTGCCAGCTCACTTGGGACAGGGGGCACCTACGAGCAGTACTTC. This gives the protein CASSLGTGGTYEQYF. This chain uses TRBV18 with TRBJ2-7; TRBD1 matches 12 bases. The germline V gene has CDR1 KGHSH and CDR2 LQKENI. Unmatched junction bases numbered 3, after V lost 4 bases and J lost 2 bases. This CDR3 comprises 15 residues.